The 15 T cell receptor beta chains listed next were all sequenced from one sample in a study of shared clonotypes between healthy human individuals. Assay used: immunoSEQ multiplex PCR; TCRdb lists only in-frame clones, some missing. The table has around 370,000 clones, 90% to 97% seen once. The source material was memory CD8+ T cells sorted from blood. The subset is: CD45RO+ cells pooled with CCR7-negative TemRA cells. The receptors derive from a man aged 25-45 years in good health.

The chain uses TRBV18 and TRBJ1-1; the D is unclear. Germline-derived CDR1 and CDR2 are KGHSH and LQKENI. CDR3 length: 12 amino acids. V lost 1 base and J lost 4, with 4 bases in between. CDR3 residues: CASSPQGTEAFF. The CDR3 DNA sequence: TGTGCCAGCTCACCACAGGGCACTGAAGCTTTCTTT. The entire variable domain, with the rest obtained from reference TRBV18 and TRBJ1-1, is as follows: NAGVMQNPRHLVRRRGQEARLRCSPMKGHSHVYWYRQLPEEGLKFMVYLQKENIIDESGMPKERFSAEFPKEGPSILRIQQVVRGDSAAYFCASSPQGTEAFFGQGTRLTVV.

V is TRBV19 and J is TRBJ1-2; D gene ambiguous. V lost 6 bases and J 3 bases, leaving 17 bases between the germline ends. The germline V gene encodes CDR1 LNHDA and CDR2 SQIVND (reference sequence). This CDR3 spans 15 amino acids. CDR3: CASRVGGGRYYGYTF. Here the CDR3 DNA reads TGTGCCAGTAGAGTGGGCGGTGGCAGGTACTATGGCTACACCTTC.

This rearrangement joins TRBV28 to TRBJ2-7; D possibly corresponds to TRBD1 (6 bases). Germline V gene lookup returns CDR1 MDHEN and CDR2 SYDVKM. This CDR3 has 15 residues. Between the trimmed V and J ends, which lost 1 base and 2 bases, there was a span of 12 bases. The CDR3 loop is CASSLYHRVTYEQYF. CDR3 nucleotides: TGTGCCAGCAGTTTATATCACAGGGTTACCTACGAGCAGTACTTC.

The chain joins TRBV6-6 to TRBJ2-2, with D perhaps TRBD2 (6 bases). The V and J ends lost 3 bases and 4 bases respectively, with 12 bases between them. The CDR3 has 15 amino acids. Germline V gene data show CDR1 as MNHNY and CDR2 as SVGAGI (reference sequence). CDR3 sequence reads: CASSYPRELTGELFF. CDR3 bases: TGTGCCAGCAGTTATCCCCGGGAGCTCACCGGGGAGCTGTTTTTT.

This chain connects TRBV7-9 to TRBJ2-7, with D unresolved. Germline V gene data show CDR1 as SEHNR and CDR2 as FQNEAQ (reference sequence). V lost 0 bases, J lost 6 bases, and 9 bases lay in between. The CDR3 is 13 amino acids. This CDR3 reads CASSLAESIEQYF. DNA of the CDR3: TGTGCCAGCAGCTTAGCCGAATCCATCGAGCAGTACTTC.

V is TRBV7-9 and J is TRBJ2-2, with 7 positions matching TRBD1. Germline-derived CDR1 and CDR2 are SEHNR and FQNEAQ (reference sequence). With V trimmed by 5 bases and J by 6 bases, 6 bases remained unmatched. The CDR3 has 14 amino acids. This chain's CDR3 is CASSAGTDPGELFF. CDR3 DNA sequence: TGTGCCAGCAGCGCAGGGACAGACCCCGGGGAGCTGTTTTTT.

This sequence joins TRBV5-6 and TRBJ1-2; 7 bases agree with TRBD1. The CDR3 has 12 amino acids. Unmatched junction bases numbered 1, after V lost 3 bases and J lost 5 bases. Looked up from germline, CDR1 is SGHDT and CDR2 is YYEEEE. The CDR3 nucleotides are TGTGCCAGCAGCTGGGGACAGTATGGCTACACCTTC. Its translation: CASSWGQYGYTF. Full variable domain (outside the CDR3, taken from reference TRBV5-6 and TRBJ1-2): DAGVTQSPTHLIKTRGQQVTLRCSPKSGHDTVSWYQQALGQGPQFIFQYYEEEERQRGNFPDRFSGHQFPNYSSELNVNALLLGDSALYLCASSWGQYGYTFGSGTRLTVV.

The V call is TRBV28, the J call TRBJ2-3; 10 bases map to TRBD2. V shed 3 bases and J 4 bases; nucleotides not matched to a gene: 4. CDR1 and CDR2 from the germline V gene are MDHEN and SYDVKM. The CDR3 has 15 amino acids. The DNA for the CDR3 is TGTGCCAGCAGTTTCGGACTAGCGGAATCAGATACGCAGTATTTT. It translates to CASSFGLAESDTQYF.

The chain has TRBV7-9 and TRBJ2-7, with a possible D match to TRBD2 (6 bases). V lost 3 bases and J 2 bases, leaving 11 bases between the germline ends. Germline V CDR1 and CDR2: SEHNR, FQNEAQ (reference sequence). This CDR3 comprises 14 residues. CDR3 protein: CASSFVDYTYEQYF. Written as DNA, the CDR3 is TGTGCCAGCAGCTTCGTGGACTATACCTACGAGCAGTACTTC.

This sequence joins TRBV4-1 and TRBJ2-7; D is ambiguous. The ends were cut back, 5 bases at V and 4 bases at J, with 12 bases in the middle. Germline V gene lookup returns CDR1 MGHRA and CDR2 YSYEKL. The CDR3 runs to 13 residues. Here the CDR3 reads CASSFILGYEQYF. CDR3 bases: TGCGCCAGCAGCTTCATATTGGGATACGAGCAGTACTTC.

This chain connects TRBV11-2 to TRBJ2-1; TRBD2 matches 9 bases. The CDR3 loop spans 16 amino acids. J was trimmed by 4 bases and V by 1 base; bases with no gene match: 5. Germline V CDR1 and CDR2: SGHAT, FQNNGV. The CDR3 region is CASSLVAGVKYNEQFF. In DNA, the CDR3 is TGTGCCAGCAGCTTAGTAGCGGGAGTAAAATACAATGAGCAGTTCTTC.

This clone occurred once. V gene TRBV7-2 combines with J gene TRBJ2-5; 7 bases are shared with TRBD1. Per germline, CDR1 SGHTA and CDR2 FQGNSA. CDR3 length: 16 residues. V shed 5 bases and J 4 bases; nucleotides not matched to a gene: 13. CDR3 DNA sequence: TGTGCCAGCAGCGAGCGGTACAGGGGCGAGGGAGAGACCCAGTACTTC. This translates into CASSERYRGEGETQYF.

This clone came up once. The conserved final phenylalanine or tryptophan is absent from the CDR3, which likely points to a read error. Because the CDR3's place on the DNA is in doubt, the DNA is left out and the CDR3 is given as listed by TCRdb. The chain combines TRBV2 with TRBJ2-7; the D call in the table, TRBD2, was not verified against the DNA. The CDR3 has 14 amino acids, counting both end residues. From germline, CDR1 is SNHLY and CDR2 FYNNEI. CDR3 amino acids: CASSGDPRMTGNRS.

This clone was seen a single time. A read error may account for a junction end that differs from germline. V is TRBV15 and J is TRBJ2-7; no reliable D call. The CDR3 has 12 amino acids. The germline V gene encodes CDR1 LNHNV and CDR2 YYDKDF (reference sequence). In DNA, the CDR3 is TGTGCCACCAGCCCCTTAGGCTACGGGCAGTACTTC. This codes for CATSPLGYGQYF.

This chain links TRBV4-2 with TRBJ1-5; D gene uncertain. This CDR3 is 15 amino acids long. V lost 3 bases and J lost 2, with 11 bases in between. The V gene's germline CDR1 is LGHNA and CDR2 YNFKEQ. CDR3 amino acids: CASSQEGYGNQPQHF. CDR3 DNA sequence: TGTGCCAGCAGCCAGGAGGGTTACGGCAATCAGCCCCAGCATTTT.